This T cell receptor beta chain stems from a study of breast tumors, draining lymph nodes, adjacent tissues. Study findings and constraints: Data fit most tumor T cells coming from lymph node, expanding in tumor. Tumor repertoires ranked between lymph nodes and nontumor tissue in diversity, with V and J gene preferences.

Axillary draining lymph nodes of breast cancer patients supplied the node samples. On this clonotype: Antigen: not known.

TCRdb independently ran MiXCR on the multiplex PCR reads; one entry per CDR3 protein. Altogether 200,000 to 300,000 distinct CDR3 sequences are present, around 30% being singletons, with the ten largest covering roughly 1.2%. The sample was axillary lymph node tissue. The clonotype originates from a female donor with breast cancer. Some clones in this sample may be carry-over from other donors' samples.

CDR3 loop: CAISEAALPYEQYF. CDR3 DNA: TGTGCCATCAGTGAAGCGGCACTGCCCTACGAGCAGTACTTC. This rearrangement joins TRBV10-3 to TRBJ2-7, with D tentatively TRBD2 (5 bases). Trimming removed 3 bases from V and 2 bases from J, with 11 bases in between. The CDR3 covers 14 residues. Germline V gene data show CDR1 as ENHRY and CDR2 as SYGVKD.